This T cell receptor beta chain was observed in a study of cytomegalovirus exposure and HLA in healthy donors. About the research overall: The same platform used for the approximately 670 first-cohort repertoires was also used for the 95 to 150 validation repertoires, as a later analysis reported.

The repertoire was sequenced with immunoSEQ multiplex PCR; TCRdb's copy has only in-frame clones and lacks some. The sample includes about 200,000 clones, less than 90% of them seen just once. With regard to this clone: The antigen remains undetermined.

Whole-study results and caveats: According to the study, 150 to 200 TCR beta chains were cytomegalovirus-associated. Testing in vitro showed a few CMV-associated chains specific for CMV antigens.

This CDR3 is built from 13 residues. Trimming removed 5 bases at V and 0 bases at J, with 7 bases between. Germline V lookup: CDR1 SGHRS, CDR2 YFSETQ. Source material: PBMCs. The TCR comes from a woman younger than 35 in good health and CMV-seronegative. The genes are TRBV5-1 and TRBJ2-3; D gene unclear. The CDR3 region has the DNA TGCGCCAGCAGTACGGCCAGCACAGATACGCAGTATTTT. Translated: CASSTASTDTQYF.